Given below is one T cell receptor (beta chain) in context. This clone was detected once. This clone's antigen is unknown. No quality values exist for individual bases; no much larger clone is one base distant. Library construction relied on the immunoSEQ multiplex PCR assay. For the multiplex PCR, a mixture combining 60 forward primers for TCR Vbeta segments and 13 reverse primers for TCR Jbeta segments was used. The CDR3 region of rearranged TCR beta genes was amplified from genomic DNA with a multiplex PCR assay. Amplified TCR beta libraries were sequenced as 87-base-pair reads on the Illumina HiSeq System. Concerning the study's data processing: A later analysis counted some 80 million unique TCR beta chains across the 666 repertoires, and around 9.9 million of these chains were shared by at least two donors. Raw reads were error-corrected and collapsed into unique sequences with a nearest-neighbor algorithm that merged closely related sequences to remove PCR and sequencing errors. CDR3 sequences were aligned to IMGT reference sequences to assign V, D and J gene segments. For a sequence to be retained, a match of at least six nucleotides was required to both a V gene segment and a J gene segment. Rearrangements were classified as productive when the CDR3 lacked stop codons and remained in frame with V and J, and all other rearrangements were classified as non-productive. Following IMGT convention, CDR3 was defined as the stretch from the second conserved V-encoded cysteine to the conserved J-encoded phenylalanine. The earlier analysis of 500 to 600 of the donors excluded sequences that lacked an unambiguous match to a single V gene segment. An earlier analysis of just under 600 of the donors called V segments functional above 56.7% productive rearrangements and segregating when the between-donor standard deviation exceeded 5%. A statistical classification framework was built for diagnosing cytomegalovirus status from the catalog of TCR beta chain sequences. V and J gene assignment, in a later analysis, came from comparing TCR nucleotide sequences with IMGT/GENE-DB human TR gene sequences. A later analysis assigned CDR3 sequences and most-parsimonious VDJ recombination scenarios with the TCRdist pipeline. In a later analysis, every TCR beta chain was defined by the combination of its CDR3 amino acid sequence and its V-gene family, and reads without a unique V-gene family were dropped. To address suspected cross-contamination and a sequencing artifact, a later analysis removed 450 to 700 highly shared, low-generation-probability nucleotide sequences. A later analysis calculated a clonal expansion index for each public chain from normalized within-repertoire ranks of inferred template counts. In a later analysis, generation probabilities were computed using a VDJ recombination model fitted to out-of-frame rearrangements, and the results were checked against IGoR. A later analysis scored TCR-TCR, TCR-HLA and TCR-CMV co-occurrence with hypergeometric tests, applying a repertoire-size bias correction to TCR pairs. In a later analysis, false discovery rates were estimated by permuting HLA or CMV assignments 20 times. In a later analysis, co-occurring TCRs were grouped with DBSCAN, and TCRdist sequence similarity was added when clustering was performed within HLA-allele-positive subsets. Co-occurrence clustering excluded repertoires with fewer than 30,000 or more than 120,000 public chains, plus five with anomalous nucleotide sharing. Drawn from immuneACCESS, this table holds only the in-frame rearrangements with V and J called that TCRdb kept. Clones are partly lost; checked studies trace under half to an unresolved V gene and leave the rest unexplained. V and J calls and clone size are copied from that table; D and trimming were computed from the DNA. A total of around 170,000 clones appear in this sample, 82% of them only once. The ten top clones hold roughly 0.8% of the sample.

The cohort was made up of several hundred healthy bone marrow donors. All cohort members were sampled while nominally healthy, although unrecorded immune exposures were likely present. The donor was CMV seronegative and belonged to the group of 352 seronegative cohort members. Each donor provided a peripheral blood sample, and peripheral blood mononuclear cells were used for TCR beta sequencing. The Qiagen DNeasy Blood Extraction Kit was used to extract genomic DNA from the blood cell samples. These data are taken from a study of cytomegalovirus exposure and HLA in healthy donors (dated by TCRdb to the late 2010s). General notes on the study: According to an earlier analysis of 550 to 700 of the donors, 200 million or so T cells yielded 100 million or so unique TCR beta sequences and 276 Gb of sequence data. High-throughput TCR immunosequencing, statistical association of individual TCRs with disease status, and machine learning were combined to predict cytomegalovirus infection status. The number of donors typed differed by locus, with about 629-630 for A, B, C, DRB1 and DQB1, roughly 520 for DQA1, under 610 for DPA1, and under 490 for DPB1. The T cell repertoires of around 730 subjects were profiled by immunosequencing and related to cytomegalovirus serostatus. A later genetic analysis took genome-wide SNP genotypes for about 55% of the roughly 670 donors and used that subset as a discovery cohort. An early release covering roughly 600 HLA-typed donors comprised approximately 300 gigabases of sequencing data and some 79 million unique TCR sequences. Of the 300 to 450 genotyped donors, 75% to 85% were placed in the genetic ancestry cluster associated with self-reported Caucasian donors. Rather than drawing on any new phenotypic data, the later analysis identified candidate immune exposures from TCR beta sequences and the way those sequences occurred across donors. The study was designed to test whether signatures of past pathogen exposure could be identified by cataloging public T cell receptors. Roughly five DR-DQ haplotypes were handled as single units for association and clustering, since linkage in the cohort was strong. Across approximately 400 genotyped donors of the cohort, an average of roughly 250,000 unique TCR beta nucleotide sequences per donor were sequenced, and roughly a sixth of those sequences were non-productive. All discovery cohort repertoires had been generated on a single sequencing platform. A separate validation cohort of over a hundred different subjects was used in addition to the roughly 670-subject first cohort. HLA typing included class I and class II loci at four-digit resolution. A later analysis re-analyzed previously published TCR beta repertoires from 666 donors and added high-resolution HLA genotyping to study TCR occurrence patterns. Alongside the repertoire data, information on donor age, sex, ethnicity and CMV serostatus was compiled. To decide whether each TCR beta V gene segment behaved as functional or pseudogenic, an earlier analysis of some 570 of the donors relied on high-throughput TCR beta sequencing.

Findings and caveats that apply to the study as a whole: In the study, about 150 TCR beta chains were listed as associated with cytomegalovirus. V-gene and J-gene trimming of TCR beta chains was associated with a missense DCLRE1C variant in a later genetic analysis, and the association was replicated in an independent cohort. Broadly in line with IMGT annotations, most TCR beta V segments showed up in productive rearrangements about 87% or about 30% of the time in an earlier analysis of several hundred of the donors. It was suggested by the authors that the approach could potentially be generalized to other disease states and immunological phenotypes. While some public TCRs were present in many individuals, most TCR sequences turned up only very rarely across donors. This cohort had only TCR beta chains sequenced, and the lack of alpha or paired-chain data limited which features could be detected. A cluster of highly shared sequence variants was judged likely to represent a technical artifact of the sequencing pipeline. When HLA alleles, especially DR and DQ, strongly co-occurred, attributing TCR associations to individual alleles was difficult. According to a later analysis, TCR association rates differed among HLA loci, with DRB1 alleles showing the most associated TCRs and HLA-C alleles showing the fewest. In a later analysis, HLA-associated TCR beta chains showed more clonal expansion and lower generation probabilities than non-associated chains that were equally common. According to a later analysis, most CMV-associated TCR beta chains appeared to be HLA-restricted, and the HLA associations seemed to be driven largely by CMV exposure. Correlated functional status among segregating V segments might be attributable to linkage disequilibrium, but an unknown experimental factor could not be ruled out. Some 16 rarely observed V segments, including chromosome 9 orphons, were excluded from the earlier analysis of approximately 500 of the donors because counts were too low. A later analysis reported that several top co-occurrence clusters appeared linked to parvovirus B19, influenza, CMV and Epstein-Barr virus. At a false discovery rate of 0.05, a later analysis linked about 17,000 TCR beta sequences to specific HLA alleles. A few of the identified cytomegalovirus-associated TCR beta chains were confirmed in vitro to be specific for cytomegalovirus antigens. The classifier was reported to diagnose cytomegalovirus status with high specificity and sensitivity in both the original and validation cohorts. A further reported finding was that TCR beta sequences accurately predicted the HLA-A and HLA-B alleles for most subjects in the first cohort. According to a later genetic analysis, donors in an Asian-associated ancestry cluster had fewer N-insertions in productive TCRs than the roughly 700-donor mean. The presence/absence analyses assumed that sequencing depth was roughly uniform across donors, and that assumption may not be true. The only immune exposure information available for the cohort was CMV serostatus. Because HLA typing was missing for some donors at each locus, association tests included only the typed subset.

Sequencing was performed on PBMCs. The TCR originated in a woman younger than 30 in good health and CMV-seronegative.

The CDR3 is CASSQTSGPSYEQYF. The bases are TGTGCCAGCAGCCAAACTAGCGGGCCGTCCTACGAGCAGTACTTC. The receptor chain draws on TRBV27 and TRBJ2-7, with 9 bases matching TRBD2. Reading from cysteine to phenylalanine, the CDR3 counts 15 amino acids. CDR3 DNA is the only sequence kept; it has 45 bases, read in frame from the first base. Ends trimmed: V by 6 bases, J by 1 base; bases unmatched to a gene: 7. CDR1 and CDR2, per the germline V gene (reference sequence), are MNHEY and SMNVEV.